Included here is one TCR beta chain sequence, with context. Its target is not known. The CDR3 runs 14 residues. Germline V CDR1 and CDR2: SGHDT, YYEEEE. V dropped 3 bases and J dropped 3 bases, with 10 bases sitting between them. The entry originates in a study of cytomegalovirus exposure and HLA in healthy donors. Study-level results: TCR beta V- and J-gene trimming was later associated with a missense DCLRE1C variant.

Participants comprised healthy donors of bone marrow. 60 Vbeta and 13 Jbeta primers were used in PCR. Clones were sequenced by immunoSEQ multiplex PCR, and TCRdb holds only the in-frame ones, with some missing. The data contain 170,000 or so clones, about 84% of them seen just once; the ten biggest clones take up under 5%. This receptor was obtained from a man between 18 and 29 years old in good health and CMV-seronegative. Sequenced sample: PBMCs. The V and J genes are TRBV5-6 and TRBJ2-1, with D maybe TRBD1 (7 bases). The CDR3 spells CASSSRGDYNEQFF. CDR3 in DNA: TGTGCCAGCAGCTCCAGGGGGGACTACAATGAGCAGTTCTTC.